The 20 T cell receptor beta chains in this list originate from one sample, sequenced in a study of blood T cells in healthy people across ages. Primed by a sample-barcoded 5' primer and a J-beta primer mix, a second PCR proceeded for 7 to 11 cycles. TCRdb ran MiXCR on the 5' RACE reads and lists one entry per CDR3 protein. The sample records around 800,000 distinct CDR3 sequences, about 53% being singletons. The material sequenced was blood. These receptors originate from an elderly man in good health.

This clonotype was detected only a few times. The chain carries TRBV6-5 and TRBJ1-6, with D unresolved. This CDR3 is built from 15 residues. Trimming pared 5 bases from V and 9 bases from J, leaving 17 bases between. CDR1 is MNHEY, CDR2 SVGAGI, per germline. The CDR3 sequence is CASSPGRTFASPLHF. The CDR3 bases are TGTGCCAGCAGTCCCGGGAGAACATTTGCTTCACCCCTCCACTTT.

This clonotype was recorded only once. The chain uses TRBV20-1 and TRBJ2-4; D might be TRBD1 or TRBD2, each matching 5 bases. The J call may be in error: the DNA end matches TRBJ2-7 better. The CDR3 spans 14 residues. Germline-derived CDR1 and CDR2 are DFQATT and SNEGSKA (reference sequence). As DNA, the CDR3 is TGCAGTGCTAGAACGGGACGGGGATTCTTCGAGCAGTACTTC. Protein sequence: CSARTGRGFFEQYF.

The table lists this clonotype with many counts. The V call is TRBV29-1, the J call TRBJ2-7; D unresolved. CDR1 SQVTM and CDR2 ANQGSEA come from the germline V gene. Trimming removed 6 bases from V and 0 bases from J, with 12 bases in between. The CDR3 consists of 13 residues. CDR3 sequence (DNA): TGCAGCGTCCCGACGGCAGACTCCTACGAGCAGTACTTC. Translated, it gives CSVPTADSYEQYF.

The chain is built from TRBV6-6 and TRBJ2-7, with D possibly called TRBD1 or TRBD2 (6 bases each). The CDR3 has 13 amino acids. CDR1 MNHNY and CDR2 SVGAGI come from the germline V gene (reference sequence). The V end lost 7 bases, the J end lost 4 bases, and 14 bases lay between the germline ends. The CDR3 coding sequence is TGTGCCAGCACAAGGGGGGCCGAGTACGAGCAGTACTTC. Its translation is CASTRGAEYEQYF.

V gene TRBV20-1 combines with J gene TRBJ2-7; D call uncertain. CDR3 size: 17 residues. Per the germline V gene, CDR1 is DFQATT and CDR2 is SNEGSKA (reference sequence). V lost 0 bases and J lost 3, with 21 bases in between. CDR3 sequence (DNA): TGCAGTGCTAGAGATTTTGAGTTAGGGCGCAAACTCTACGAGCAGTACTTC. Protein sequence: CSARDFELGRKLYEQYF.

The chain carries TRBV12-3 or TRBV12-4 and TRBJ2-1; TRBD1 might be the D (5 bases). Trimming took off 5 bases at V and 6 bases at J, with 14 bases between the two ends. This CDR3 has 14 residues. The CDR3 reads CASSLAAQGNEQFF. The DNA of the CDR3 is TGTGCCAGCAGTCTGGCCGCTCAGGGCAATGAGCAGTTCTTC.

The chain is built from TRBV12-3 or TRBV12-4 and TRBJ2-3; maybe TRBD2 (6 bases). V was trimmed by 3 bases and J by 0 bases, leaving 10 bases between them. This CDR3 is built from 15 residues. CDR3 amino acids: CASSFRGESTDTQYF. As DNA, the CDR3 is TGTGCCAGCAGTTTTCGCGGGGAAAGCACAGATACGCAGTATTTT.

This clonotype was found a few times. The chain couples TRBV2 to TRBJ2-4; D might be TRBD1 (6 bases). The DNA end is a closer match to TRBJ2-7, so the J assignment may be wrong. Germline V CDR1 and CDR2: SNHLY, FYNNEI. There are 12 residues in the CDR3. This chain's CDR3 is CASTRDIYEQYF. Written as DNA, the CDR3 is TGTGCCAGCACCCGGGACATCTACGAGCAGTACTTC.

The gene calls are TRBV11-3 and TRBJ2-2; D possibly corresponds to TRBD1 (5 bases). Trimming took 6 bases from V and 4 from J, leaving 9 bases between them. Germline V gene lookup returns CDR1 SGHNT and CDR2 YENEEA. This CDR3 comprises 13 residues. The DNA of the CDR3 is TGTGCCAGCAGTCACAGGCCCACCGGGGAGCTGTTTTTT. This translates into CASSHRPTGELFF.

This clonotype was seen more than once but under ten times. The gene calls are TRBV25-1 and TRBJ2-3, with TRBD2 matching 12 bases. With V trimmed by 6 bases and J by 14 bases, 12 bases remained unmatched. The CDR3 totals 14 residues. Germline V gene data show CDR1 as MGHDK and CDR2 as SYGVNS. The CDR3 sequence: CASRGTSGRRYAYF. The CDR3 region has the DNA TGTGCCAGCAGGGGAACTAGCGGGAGGAGATACGCGTATTTT.

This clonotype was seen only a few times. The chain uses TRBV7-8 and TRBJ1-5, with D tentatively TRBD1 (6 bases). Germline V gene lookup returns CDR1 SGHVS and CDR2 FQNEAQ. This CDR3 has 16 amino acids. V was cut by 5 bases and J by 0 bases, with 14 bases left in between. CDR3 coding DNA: TGTGCCAGCAGCCTAAGGGGGGCAGATAGCAATCAGCCCCAGCATTTT. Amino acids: CASSLRGADSNQPQHF.

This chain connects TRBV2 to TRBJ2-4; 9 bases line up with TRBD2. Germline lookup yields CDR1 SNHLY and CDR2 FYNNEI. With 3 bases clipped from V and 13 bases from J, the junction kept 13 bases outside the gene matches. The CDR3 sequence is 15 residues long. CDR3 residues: CASSDLRTPAGGQYF. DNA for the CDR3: TGTGCCAGCAGTGATTTGCGGACGCCGGCGGGGGGGCAGTACTTC.

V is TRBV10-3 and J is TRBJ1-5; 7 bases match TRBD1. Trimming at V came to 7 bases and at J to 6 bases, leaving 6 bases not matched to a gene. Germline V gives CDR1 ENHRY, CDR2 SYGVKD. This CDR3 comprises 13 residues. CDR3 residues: CAITPDRVQPQHF. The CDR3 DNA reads TGTGCCATCACCCCCGACAGGGTTCAGCCCCAGCATTTT.

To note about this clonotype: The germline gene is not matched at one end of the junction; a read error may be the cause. The CDR3 loop is CASSPRGTGELFF. CDR3 in DNA: TGTGCCAGCAGCCCCCGCGGCACCGGGGAGCTGTTTTTT. The genes are TRBV5-1 and TRBJ2-2; D ambiguous. The germline V gene encodes CDR1 SGHRS and CDR2 YFSETQ. The CDR3 covers 13 residues.

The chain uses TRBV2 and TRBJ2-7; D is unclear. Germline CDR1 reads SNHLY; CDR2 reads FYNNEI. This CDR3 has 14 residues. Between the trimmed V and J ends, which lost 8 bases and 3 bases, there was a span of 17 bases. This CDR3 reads CASAGPPSVYEQYF. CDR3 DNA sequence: TGTGCCAGCGCCGGGCCCCCGTCGGTCTACGAGCAGTACTTC.

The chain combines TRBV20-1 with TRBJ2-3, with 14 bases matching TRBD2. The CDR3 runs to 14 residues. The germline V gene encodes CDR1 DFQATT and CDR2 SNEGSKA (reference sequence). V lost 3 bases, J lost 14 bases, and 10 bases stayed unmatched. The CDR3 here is CSARGLAGDRYAYF. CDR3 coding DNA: TGCAGTGCTAGGGGACTAGCGGGAGACAGATACGCGTATTTT.

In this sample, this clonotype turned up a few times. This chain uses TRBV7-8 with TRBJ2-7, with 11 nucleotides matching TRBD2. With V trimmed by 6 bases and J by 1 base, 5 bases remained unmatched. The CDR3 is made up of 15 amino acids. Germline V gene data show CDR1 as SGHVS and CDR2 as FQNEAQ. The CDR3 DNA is TGTGCCAGCAGGACACTAGCGGGAGCATCCTACGAGCAGTACTTC. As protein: CASRTLAGASYEQYF. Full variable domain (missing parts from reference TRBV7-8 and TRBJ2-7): GAGVSQSPRYKVAKRGQDVALRCDPISGHVSLFWYQQALGQGPEFLTYFQNEAQLDKSGLPSDRFFAERPEGSVSTLKIQRTQQEDSAVYLCASRTLAGASYEQYFGPGTRLTVT.

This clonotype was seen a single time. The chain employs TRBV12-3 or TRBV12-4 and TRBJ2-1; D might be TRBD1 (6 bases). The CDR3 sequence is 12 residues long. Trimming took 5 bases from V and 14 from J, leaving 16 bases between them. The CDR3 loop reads CASSLRRGKEFF. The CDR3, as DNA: TGTGCCAGCAGTCTCCGCAGGGGAAAGGAGTTCTTC.

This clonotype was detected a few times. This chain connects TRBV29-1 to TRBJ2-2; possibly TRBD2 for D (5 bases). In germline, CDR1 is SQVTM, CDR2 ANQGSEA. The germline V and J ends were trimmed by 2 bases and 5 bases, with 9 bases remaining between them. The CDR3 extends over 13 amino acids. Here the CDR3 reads CSVERGWTGELFF. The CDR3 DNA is TGCAGCGTTGAACGGGGTTGGACCGGGGAGCTGTTTTTT.

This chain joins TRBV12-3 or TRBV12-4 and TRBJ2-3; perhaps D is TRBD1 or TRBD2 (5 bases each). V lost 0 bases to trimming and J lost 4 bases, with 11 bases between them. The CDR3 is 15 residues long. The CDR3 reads CASSLARGLSDTQYF. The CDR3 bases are TGTGCCAGCAGTTTAGCGAGGGGTTTGTCAGATACGCAGTATTTT.